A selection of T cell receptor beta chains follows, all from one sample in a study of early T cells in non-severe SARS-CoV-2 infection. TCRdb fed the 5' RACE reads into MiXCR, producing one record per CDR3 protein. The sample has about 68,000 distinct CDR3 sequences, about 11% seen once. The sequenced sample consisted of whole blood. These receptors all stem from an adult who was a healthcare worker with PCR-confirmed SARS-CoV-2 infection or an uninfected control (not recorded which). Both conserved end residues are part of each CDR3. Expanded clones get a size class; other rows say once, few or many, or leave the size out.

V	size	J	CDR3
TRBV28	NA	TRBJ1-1	CASRFGGTEAFF
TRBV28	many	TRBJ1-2	CASSLSGDRVNRYTF
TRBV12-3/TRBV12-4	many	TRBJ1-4	CASERRGREKLFF
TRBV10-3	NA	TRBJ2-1	CAISESIAGGRNEQFF
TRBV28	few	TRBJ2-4	CASSISYREPSKNIQYF
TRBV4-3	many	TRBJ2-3	CASSQFRDSTDTQYF
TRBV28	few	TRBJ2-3	CASSLSQGTQYF
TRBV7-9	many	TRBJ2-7	CASSPVNLTSYEQYF
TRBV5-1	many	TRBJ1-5	CASSPDSGNQPQHF
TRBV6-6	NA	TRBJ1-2	CASSLSGQGAQGYTF
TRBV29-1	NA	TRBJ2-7	CSSPRGKRGYSYEQYF
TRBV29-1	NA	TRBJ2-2	CSVEVWGTNTGELFF
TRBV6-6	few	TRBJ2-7	CASSPLAGVSYEQYF
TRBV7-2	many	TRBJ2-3	CASSPSTDTQYF
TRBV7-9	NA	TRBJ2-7	CASSPTGRSSYEQYF
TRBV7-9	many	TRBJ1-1	CASSIGTEAFF
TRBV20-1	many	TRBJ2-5	CSARDGQRETQYF
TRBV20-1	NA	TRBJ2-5	CSAPRTSGQETQYF
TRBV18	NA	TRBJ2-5	CASSGQYIQETQYF
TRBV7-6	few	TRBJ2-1	CASSSRHNEQFF
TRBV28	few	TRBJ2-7	CASSFVQRTYEQYF
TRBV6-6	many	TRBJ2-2	CASWGSGELFF
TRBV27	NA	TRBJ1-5	CASRLGPYNQPQHF
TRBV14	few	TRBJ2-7	CASSPKIGGIERGEQYF
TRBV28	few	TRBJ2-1	CASTLGLKTPPSF
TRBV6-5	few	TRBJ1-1	CASSYFGGRGTEAFF
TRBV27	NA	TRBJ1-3	CASSPRRDRGNTIYF
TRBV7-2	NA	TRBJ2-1	CASSLGFQREYGEQFF
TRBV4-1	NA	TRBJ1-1	CASSHLYRGGFEAFF
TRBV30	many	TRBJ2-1	CAWSTHRGSEQFF
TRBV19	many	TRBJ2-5	CASSSYGFQTQYF
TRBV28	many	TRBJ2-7	CASSLMWNPSYEQYF
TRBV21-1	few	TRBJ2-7	CASSKVAISYEQYF
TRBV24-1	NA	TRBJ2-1	CAAMGAANEQFF
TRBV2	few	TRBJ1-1	CASSELMNTEAFF
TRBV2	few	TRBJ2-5	CASSGAGGETQYF
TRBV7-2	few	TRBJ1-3	CASSWDSLSGNTIYF
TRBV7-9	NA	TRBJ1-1	CASSWGPNTEAFF